This TCR beta chain was documented in a study of T cell changes during pregnancy in multiple sclerosis. TCRdb keeps only in-frame clones here, not all; method: immunoSEQ multiplex PCR. The repertoire holds 65,000 to 90,000 clones, with around 93% as singletons. The CDR3 extends over 15 amino acids. Trimming cost V 0 bases and J 4 bases, with 11 bases left between them. CDR1 and CDR2 from the germline V gene are MGHRA and YSYEKL. The chain combines TRBV4-1 with TRBJ2-3, with D perhaps TRBD2 (6 bases). This specimen consisted of PBMCs, obtained in the first trimester of pregnancy. This clonotype originated in a female donor in good health, serving as a control in a pregnancy study. Some clones in this sample may be carry-over from other donors' samples. CDR3 in amino acids: CASSQESGAADTQYF. CDR3 bases: TGCGCCAGCAGCCAAGAGTCGGGAGCGGCAGATACGCAGTATTTT.